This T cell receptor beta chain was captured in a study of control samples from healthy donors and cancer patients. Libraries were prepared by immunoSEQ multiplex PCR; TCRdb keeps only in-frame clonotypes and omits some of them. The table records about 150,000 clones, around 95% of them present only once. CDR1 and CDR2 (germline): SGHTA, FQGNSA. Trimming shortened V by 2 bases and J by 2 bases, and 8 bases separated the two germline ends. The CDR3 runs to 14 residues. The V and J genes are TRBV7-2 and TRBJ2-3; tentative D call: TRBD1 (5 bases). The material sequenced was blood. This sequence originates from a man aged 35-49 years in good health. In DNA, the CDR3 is TGTGCCAGCAGCTTATCACAGGTCACAGATACGCAGTATTTT. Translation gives CASSLSQVTDTQYF.